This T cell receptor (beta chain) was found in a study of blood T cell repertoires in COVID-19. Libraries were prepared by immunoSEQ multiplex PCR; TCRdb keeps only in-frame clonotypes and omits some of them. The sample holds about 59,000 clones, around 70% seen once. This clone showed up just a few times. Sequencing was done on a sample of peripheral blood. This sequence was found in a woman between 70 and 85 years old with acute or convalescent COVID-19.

The CDR3 is CASSRSRGSGTGELFF. The CDR3 region has the DNA TGTGCCAGCAGTAGGTCCCGGGGGAGCGGGACCGGGGAGCTGTTTTTT. This sequence joins TRBV5-8 and TRBJ2-2; weak D call: TRBD2 (6 bases). CDR1 is SGHTS and CDR2 is YDEGEE in the germline V gene. Trimming removed 5 bases from V and 5 bases from J, with 19 bases in between. The length of the CDR3 is 16 residues.